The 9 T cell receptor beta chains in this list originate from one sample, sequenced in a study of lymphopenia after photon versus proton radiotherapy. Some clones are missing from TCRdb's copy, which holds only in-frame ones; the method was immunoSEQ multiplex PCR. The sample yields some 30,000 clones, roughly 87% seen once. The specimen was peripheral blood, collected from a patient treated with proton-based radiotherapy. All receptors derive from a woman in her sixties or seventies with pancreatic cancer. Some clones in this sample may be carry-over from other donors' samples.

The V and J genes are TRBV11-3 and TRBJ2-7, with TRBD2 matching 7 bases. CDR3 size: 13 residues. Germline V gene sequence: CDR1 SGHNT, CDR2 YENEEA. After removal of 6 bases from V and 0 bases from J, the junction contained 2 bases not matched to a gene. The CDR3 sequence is CASSRGDSYEQYF. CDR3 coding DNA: TGTGCCAGCAGTCGGGGGGACTCCTACGAGCAGTACTTC.

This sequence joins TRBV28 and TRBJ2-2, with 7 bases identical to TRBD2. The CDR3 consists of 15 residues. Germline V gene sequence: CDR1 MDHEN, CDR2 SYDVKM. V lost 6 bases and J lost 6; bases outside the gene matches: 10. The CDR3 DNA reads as TGTGCCAGCAGCACGGTGGGAGGGGTCCCCGGGGAGCTGTTTTTT. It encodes CASSTVGGVPGELFF. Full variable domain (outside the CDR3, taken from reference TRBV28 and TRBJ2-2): DVKVTQSSRYLVKRTGEKVFLECVQDMDHENMFWYRQDPGLGLRLIYFSYDVKMKEKGDIPEGYSVSREKKERFSLILESASTNQTSMYLCASSTVGGVPGELFFGEGSRLTVL.

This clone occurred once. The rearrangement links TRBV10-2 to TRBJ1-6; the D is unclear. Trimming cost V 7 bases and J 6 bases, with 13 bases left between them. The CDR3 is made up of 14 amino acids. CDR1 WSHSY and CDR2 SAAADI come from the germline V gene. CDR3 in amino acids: CASTPTVINSPLHF. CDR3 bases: TGCGCCAGCACTCCGACGGTGATTAATTCACCCCTCCACTTT.

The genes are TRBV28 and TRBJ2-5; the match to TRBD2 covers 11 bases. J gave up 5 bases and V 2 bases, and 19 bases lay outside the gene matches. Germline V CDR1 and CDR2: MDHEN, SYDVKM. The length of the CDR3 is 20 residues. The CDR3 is CASSLPLLAGDKSIGETQYF. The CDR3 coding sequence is TGTGCCAGCAGTTTACCCCTACTAGCGGGAGATAAATCGATAGGCGAGACCCAGTACTTC.

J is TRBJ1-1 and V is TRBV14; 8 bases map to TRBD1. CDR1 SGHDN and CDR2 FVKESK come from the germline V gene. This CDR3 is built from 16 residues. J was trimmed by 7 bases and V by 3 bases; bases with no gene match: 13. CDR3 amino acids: CASSHLTGARGNEAFF. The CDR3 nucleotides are TGTGCCAGCAGCCATTTGACAGGGGCCAGAGGGAATGAAGCTTTCTTT.

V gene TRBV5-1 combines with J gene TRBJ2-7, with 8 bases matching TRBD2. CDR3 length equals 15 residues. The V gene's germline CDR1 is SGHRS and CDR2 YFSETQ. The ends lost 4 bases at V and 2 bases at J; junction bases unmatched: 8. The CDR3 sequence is CASSAAGGATYEQYF. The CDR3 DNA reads TGCGCCAGCAGCGCCGCGGGGGGCGCAACCTACGAGCAGTACTTC.

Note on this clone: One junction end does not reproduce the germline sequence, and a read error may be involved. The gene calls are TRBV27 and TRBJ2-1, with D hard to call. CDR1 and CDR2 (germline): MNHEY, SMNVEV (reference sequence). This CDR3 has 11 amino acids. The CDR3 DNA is TGTGCCAGCAGTTTCTACGATGAGCAGTTCTTC. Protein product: CASSFYDEQFF.

CDR3 coding DNA: TGCGCCAGCAGCTTGCCGGGACTAGCGGAAGAGACCCAGTACTTC. Protein: CASSLPGLAEETQYF. The rearrangement uses TRBV5-1 and TRBJ2-5, with 11 bases identical to TRBD2. CDR3 length equals 15 residues. V lost 1 base, J lost 3 bases, and 2 bases stayed unmatched. Germline values: CDR1 SGHRS, CDR2 YFSETQ.

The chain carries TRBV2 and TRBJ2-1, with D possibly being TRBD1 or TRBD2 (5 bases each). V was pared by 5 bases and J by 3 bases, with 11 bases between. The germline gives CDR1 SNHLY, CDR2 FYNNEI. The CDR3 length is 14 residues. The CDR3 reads CASSPPGGYNEQFF. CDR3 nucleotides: TGTGCCAGCAGTCCCCCTGGGGGCTACAATGAGCAGTTCTTC.